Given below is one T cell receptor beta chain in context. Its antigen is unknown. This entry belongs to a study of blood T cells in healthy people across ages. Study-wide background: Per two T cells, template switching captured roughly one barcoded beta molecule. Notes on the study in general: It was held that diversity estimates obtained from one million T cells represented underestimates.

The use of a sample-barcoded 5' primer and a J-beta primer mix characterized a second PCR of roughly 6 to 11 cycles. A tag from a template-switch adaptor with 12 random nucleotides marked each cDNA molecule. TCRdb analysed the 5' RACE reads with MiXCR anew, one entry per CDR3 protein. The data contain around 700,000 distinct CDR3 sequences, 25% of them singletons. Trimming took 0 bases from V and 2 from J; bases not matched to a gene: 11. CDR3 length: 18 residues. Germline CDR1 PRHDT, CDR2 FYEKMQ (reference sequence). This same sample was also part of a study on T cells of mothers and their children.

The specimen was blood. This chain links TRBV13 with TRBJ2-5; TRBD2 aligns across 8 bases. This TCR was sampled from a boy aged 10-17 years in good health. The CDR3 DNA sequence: TGTGCCAGCAGCTTAGGGGACGGGGAAGCGGGAGAACAAGAGACCCAGTACTTC. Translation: CASSLGDGEAGEQETQYF.